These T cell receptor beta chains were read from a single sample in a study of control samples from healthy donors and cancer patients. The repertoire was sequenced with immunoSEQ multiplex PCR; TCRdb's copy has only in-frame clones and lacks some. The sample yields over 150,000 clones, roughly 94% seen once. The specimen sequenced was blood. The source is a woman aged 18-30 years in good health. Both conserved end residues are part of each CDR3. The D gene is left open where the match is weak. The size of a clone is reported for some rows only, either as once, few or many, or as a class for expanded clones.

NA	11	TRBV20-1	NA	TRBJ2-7	TGCAGTGCGGGGGATTCCTACGAGCAGTACTTC	CSAGDSYEQYF
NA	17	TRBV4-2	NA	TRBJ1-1	TGTGCCAGCAGCCAAGATCTGGCAGGGGTTGTGGGCACTGAAGCTTTCTTT	CASSQDLAGVVGTEAFF
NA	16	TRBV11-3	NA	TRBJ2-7	TGTGCCAGCAGCTTCTATTTGGGGGCTAGGGCCTACGAGCAGTACTTC	CASSFYLGARAYEQYF
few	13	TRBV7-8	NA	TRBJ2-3	TGTGCCAGCAGCGGGCGGGGCCCAGATACGCAGTATTTT	CASSGRGPDTQYF
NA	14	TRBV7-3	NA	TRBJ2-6	TGTGCCAGCAGCTTCCTAGGTGGGGCCAACGTCCTGACTTTC	CASSFLGGANVLTF
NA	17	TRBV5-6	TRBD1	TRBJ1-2	TGTGCCAGCAGCTTTCCGACAGGGTATCCCCTTGATTATGGCTACACCTTC	CASSFPTGYPLDYGYTF
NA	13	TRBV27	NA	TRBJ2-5	TGTGCCAGCAGTCCCTACTACCAAGAGACCCAGTACTTC	CASSPYYQETQYF
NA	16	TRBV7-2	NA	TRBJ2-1	TGTGCCAGCAGCCCCTTGGGGGGTCTGGTACTGAATGAGCAGTTCTTC	CASSPLGGLVLNEQFF
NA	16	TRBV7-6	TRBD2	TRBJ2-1	TGTGCCAGCAGCTTAGAACTAGCGGGGACTTACAATGAGCAGTTCTTC	CASSLELAGTYNEQFF
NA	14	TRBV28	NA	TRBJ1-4	TGTGCCAGCAGTTTTCAAGGGGGTAATGAAAAACTGTTTTTT	CASSFQGGNEKLFF
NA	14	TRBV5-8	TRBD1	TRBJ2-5	TGTGCCAGCAGCCAAGGACAGGTTACAGAGACCCAGTACTTC	CASSQGQVTETQYF
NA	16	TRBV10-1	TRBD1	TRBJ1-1	TGCGCCAGCAGTAGAGAGGGGGCAGCCGGGGTCACTGAAGCTTTCTTT	CASSREGAAGVTEAFF
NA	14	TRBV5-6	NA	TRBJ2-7	TGTGCCAGCAGTTTACAGGTTTCTACCTACGAGCAGTACTTC	CASSLQVSTYEQYF
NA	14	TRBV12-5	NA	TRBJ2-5	TGTGCTAGTGCCTTGGGCGCACTTGACGCGACCCAGTACTTC	CASALGALDATQYF
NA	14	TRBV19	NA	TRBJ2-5	TGTGCCAGTAGTATAGATGTATCCGTTTTGGCCCAGTACTTC	CASSIDVSVLAQYF
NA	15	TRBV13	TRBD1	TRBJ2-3	TGTGCCAGCAGATCGACAGGGGAAGGAACAGATACGCAGTATTTT	CASRSTGEGTDTQYF
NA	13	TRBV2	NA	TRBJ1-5	TGTGCCAGCAAGGGTTATAGCAATCAGCCCCAGCATTTT	CASKGYSNQPQHF
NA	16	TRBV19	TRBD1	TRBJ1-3	TGTGCCAGTAGTATCCCCGGGACAGTTTCTGGAAACACCATATATTTT	CASSIPGTVSGNTIYF
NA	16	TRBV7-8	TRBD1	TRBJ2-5	TGTGCCAGCAGCTTAGCATGGACAGGGTCTCAAGAGACCCAGTACTTC	CASSLAWTGSQETQYF
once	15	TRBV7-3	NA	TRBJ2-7	TGTGCCAGCAGCCCCGTCCCCCAGGGTTACGACGAGCAGTACTTC	CASSPVPQGYDEQYF
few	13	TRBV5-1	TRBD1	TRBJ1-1	TGCGCCAGCAGCTTCCTAACAGGGGGTAAAGCTTTCTTT	CASSFLTGGKAFF
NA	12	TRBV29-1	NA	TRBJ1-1	TGCAGCGTACTATGGCTGGGAACTGAAGCTTTCTTT	CSVLWLGTEAFF
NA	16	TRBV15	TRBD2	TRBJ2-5	TGTGCCACCAGCAGACCCCGACTAGCGGGTCAAGAGACCCAGTACTTC	CATSRPRLAGQETQYF
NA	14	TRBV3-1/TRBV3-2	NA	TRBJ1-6	TGTGCCAGCAGCCATTCCCCAGGGACGAGGTCCCTCCACTTT	CASSHSPGTRSLHF
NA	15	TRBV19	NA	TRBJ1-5	TGTGCCAGTACGGCGGCCCTCGGTAGCAATCAGCCCCAGCATTTT	CASTAALGSNQPQHF
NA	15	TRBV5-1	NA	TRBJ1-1	TGCGCCAGCAGCCTGGAACCAGCTTTGAACACTGAAGCTTTCTTT	CASSLEPALNTEAFF
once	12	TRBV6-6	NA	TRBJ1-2	TGTGCCAGCAGTTACCGGCACTATGGCTACACCTTC	CASSYRHYGYTF
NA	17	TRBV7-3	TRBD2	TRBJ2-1	TGTGCCAGCAGCCGGGGACTAGCGCCAAGCTCCTACAATGAGCAGTTCTTC	CASSRGLAPSSYNEQFF
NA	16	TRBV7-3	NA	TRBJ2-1	TGTGCCAGCAGCCACCGCGGCGGGACTTCGGGCAATGAGCAGTTCTTC	CASSHRGGTSGNEQFF
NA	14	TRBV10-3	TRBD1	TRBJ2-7	TGTGCCATCAGTGAGCCCGACAGGGCTCACGAGCAGTACTTC	CAISEPDRAHEQYF
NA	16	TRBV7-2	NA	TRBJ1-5	TGTGCCAGCACCCTAGGAAAGAATGGGAGGGCGCAGCCCCAGCATTTT	CASTLGKNGRAQPQHF
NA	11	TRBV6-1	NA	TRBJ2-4	TGTGCCAGCAGTGAAAAGTTGACAGTGAACTTC	CASSEKLTVNF
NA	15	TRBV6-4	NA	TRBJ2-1	TGTGCCAGCAGTGAGAGAGGGGGGGACTACAATGAGCAGTTCTTC	CASSERGGDYNEQFF
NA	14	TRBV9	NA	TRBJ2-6	TGTGCCAGCACCCAGGGTAATGGGGCCAACGTCCTGACTTTC	CASTQGNGANVLTF
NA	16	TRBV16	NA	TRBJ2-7	TGTGCCAGCAGCCCGAATCCCAGTCCCTTTGCAGGCGAGCAGTACTTC	CASSPNPSPFAGEQYF
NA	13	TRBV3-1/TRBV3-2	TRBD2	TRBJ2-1	TGTGCCAGCAGCCCCCTAGCGGCCAATGAGCAGTTCTTC	CASSPLAANEQFF
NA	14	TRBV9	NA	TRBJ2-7	TGTGCCAGCAGCGTAGATGGGGCGACCTACGAGCAGTACTTC	CASSVDGATYEQYF
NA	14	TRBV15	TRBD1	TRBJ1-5	TGTGCCACCACAGGGGGCGCGGGCAATCAGCCCCAGCATTTT	CATTGGAGNQPQHF
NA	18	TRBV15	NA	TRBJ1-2	TGTGCCACCAGCTCGAACGTACAGGGATTAAAGGCTAACTATGGCTACACCTTC	CATSSNVQGLKANYGYTF
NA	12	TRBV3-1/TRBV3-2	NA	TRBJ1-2	TGTGCCAGCAGCCAAGGCAACTATGGCTACACCTTC	CASSQGNYGYTF
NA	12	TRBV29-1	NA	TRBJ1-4	TGCAGCGTTGGGGGACAAGATGAAAAACTGTTTTTT	CSVGGQDEKLFF
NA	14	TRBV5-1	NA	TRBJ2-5	TGCGCCAGCAGCTTGGAAGCCCCACAAGAGACCCAGTACTTC	CASSLEAPQETQYF
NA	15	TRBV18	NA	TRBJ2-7	TGTGCCAGCTCATCGCAGCGGGTACCGCGCGGCGAGCAGTACTTC	CASSSQRVPRGEQYF
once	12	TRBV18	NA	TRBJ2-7	TGTGCCAGCTCACCAACAATGAACGAGCAGTACTTC	CASSPTMNEQYF
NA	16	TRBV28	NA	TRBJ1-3	TGTGCCAGCAGCCGCAGGGGTGGGTTCTCTGGAAACACCATATATTTT	CASSRRGGFSGNTIYF
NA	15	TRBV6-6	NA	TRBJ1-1	TGTGCCAGCAGTTCCCTACAGGCCGGGAGGACTGAAGCTTTCTTT	CASSSLQAGRTEAFF
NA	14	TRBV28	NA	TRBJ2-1	TGTGCCAGCCGGACTATGGAGAGGGCGCATGAGCAGTTCTTC	CASRTMERAHEQFF
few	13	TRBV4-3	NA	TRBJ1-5	TGCGCCAGCAGCCAAGAGGGGGGCTCGCCCCAGCATTTT	CASSQEGGSPQHF
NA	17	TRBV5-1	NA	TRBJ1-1	TGCGCCAGCAGCCCCACGCTGATGAGGGGCGCGTACACTGAAGCTTTCTTT	CASSPTLMRGAYTEAFF
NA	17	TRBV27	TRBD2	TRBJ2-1	TGTGCCAGCAGTTTTGCTACGACCGGGACTAGCTTCCATGAGCAGTTCTTC	CASSFATTGTSFHEQFF
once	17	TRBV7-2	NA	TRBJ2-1	TGTGCCAGCAGCCCGGGGCCGGGGAGGGGGGTACTAGGCGAGCAGTTCTTC	CASSPGPGRGVLGEQFF